This T cell receptor beta chain was sequenced in a study of shared clonotypes between healthy human individuals. Study-level findings and limits: Rarefaction demonstrated incomplete sorted-subset sequencing despite large depth. Against clonotypes common to all four donors, non-shared ones had lower generation probabilities.

Clones were read by immunoSEQ multiplex PCR, and TCRdb kept only the in-frame ones, dropping some. The sample yields approximately 650,000 clones, around 95% seen once. A note on this clone: The antigen remains undetermined.

The CDR3 is made up of 17 amino acids. Trimming shortened V by 2 bases and J by 0 bases, and 16 bases separated the two germline ends. CDR1 and CDR2 from the germline V gene are SGHDT and YYEEEE. The naive CD8 subset, CD45RO-negative cells positively selected for CCR7, excluded terminally differentiated effector memory CD45RA+ cells. The TCR sequence derives from a woman in her twenties or thirties in good health. Sequenced sample: naive CD8+ T cells sorted from blood. The chain recombines TRBV5-6 with TRBJ2-3; D uncertain. The CDR3 here is CASSFLGPDPSTDTQYF. CDR3 nucleotide sequence: TGTGCCAGCAGCTTCCTGGGTCCCGACCCGAGCACAGATACGCAGTATTTT.